Listed here are 3 T cell receptor beta chains from one sample, sequenced in a study of T-cell reconstitution after alpha-beta-depleted transplantation in children. Library preparation (for TCRbeta) was performed with unique molecular identifiers. Each CDR3 protein gets one entry after TCRdb re-called the PCR reads with MiXCR. The data contain under 850,000 distinct CDR3 sequences, roughly 13% of them singletons. The sample here was PBMCs, taken before TCRalphabeta/CD19-depleted stem cell transplant. The receptor set was obtained from a girl aged 2-10 years with congenital amegakaryocytic thrombocytopenia, due to receive a stem cell transplant.

This sequence joins TRBV5-1 and TRBJ2-3; D might be TRBD1 or TRBD2, each matching 6 bases. This CDR3 region has 15 residues. Germline CDR1 and CDR2: SGHRS and YFSETQ. V was pared by 2 bases and J by 4 bases, with 14 bases between. The chain's CDR3 is CASSLNRGPPDTQYF. The CDR3 DNA sequence: TGCGCCAGCAGCTTAAATCGGGGGCCCCCAGATACGCAGTATTTT. Supplemented by reference TRBV5-1 and TRBJ2-3, the full variable domain reads KAGVTQTPRYLIKTRGQQVTLSCSPISGHRSVSWYQQTPGQGLQFLFEYFSETQRNKGNFPGRFSGRQFSNSRSEMNVSTLELGDSALYLCASSLNRGPPDTQYFGPGTRLTVL.

This clonotype showed up many times. The rearrangement links TRBV28 to TRBJ1-3; D may be TRBD1 (6 bases). CDR1 is MDHEN, CDR2 SYDVKM, per germline. This CDR3 region has 15 residues. Trimming stripped 3 bases from V and 3 bases from J, with 12 bases between. This chain's CDR3 is CASSFPGHRGNTIYF. CDR3 nucleotides: TGTGCCAGCAGTTTCCCGGGACACCGTGGAAACACCATATATTTT.

This clonotype was detected many times. The CDR3 DNA is TGTGCCAGCAGCGTTCTTGAGGGTGATACGCAGTATTTT. Its protein product is CASSVLEGDTQYF. V gene TRBV7-9 combines with J gene TRBJ2-3, with D perhaps TRBD2 (5 bases). The ends were cut back, 5 bases at V and 6 bases at J, with 12 bases in the middle. The CDR3 sequence is 13 residues long. The germline V gene encodes CDR1 SEHNR and CDR2 FQNEAQ (reference sequence).